This TCR beta chain is from a study of blood T cell repertoires in COVID-19. Across the study: Acute-phase and convalescent COVID-19 samples originated in the United States, Italy and Spain. T cells, B-cell-depleted T cells, or PBMCs supplied cDNA or gDNA.

Clones were sequenced by immunoSEQ multiplex PCR, and TCRdb holds only the in-frame ones, with some missing. The sample has 150,000 or so clones; around 81% are singletons. The CDR3 is 16 residues long. CDR1 LNHDA and CDR2 SQIVND come from the germline V gene (reference sequence). The V and J ends lost 3 bases and 2 bases, in that order; junction bases with no gene match: 7. V gene TRBV19 combines with J gene TRBJ2-1; 7 nucleotides align to TRBD2. The source of this sequence is a man aged 55 to 70 with active or convalescent COVID-19. Source material: peripheral blood. Here the CDR3 reads CASSISSGKTYNEQFF. Here the CDR3 DNA reads TGTGCCAGTAGTATCTCGAGCGGGAAAACCTACAATGAGCAGTTCTTC. Filled out from reference TRBV19 and TRBJ2-1, the complete variable domain reads DGGITQSPKYLFRKEGQNVTLSCEQNLNHDAMYWYRQDPGQGLRLIYYSQIVNDFQKGDIAEGYSVSREKKESFPLTVTSAQKNPTAFYLCASSISSGKTYNEQFFGPGTRLTVL.